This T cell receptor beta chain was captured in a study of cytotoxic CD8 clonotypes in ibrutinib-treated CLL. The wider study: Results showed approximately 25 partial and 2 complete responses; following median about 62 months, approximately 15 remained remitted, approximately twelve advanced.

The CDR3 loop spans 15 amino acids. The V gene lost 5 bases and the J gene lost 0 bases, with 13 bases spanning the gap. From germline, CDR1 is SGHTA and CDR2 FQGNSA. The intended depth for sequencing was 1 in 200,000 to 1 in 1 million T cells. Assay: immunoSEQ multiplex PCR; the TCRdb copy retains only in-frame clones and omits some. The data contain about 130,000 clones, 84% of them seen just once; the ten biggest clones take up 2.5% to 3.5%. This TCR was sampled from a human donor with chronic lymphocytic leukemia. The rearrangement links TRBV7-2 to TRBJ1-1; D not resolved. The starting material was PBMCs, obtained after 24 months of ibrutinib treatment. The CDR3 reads CASSPRPMMNTEAFF. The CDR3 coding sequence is TGTGCCAGCAGCCCGCGACCCATGATGAACACTGAAGCTTTCTTT.